The source of this T cell receptor (beta chain) is a study of blood T cell repertoires in COVID-19. Study details: Whether acute or convalescent, the COVID-19 samples came from the United States, Italy and Spain. Sample material is recorded as cDNA or gDNA derived from T cells, B-cell-depleted T cells, or PBMCs.

Authors' methods: How many nucleated cells were present was estimated from reference gene primer amplification. Here immunoSEQ multiplex PCR was the method, and the copy in TCRdb shows in-frame clones only, minus some. For V, J and clone size, that table is used; D and trimming come from the DNA. Of about 81,000 clones detected, approximately 86% appear once; the ten largest clones hold about 7%. This clone was observed a single time. Germline V gene sequence: CDR1 DFQATT, CDR2 SNEGSKA (reference sequence). CDR3 size: 11 residues. This sequence was found in a man between 65 and 79 years old with acute or convalescent COVID-19. The chain couples TRBV20-1 to TRBJ2-2, with D perhaps matching TRBD1 (5 bases). The sequencing sample was made of peripheral blood. The CDR3 DNA follows: TGCAGCACCCAGGGTACCGGGGAGCTGTTTTTT. This gives the protein CSTQGTGELFF.